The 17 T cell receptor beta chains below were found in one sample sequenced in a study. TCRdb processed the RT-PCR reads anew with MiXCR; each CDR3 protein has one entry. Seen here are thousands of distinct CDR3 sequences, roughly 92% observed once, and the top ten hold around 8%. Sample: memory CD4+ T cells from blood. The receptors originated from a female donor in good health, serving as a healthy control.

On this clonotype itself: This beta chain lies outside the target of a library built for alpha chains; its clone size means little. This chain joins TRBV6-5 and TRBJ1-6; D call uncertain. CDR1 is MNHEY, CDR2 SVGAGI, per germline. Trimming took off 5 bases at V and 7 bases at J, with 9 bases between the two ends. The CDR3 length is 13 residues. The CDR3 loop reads CASSAYTNSPLHF. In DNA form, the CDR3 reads TGTGCCAGCAGTGCTTATACGAATTCACCCCTCCACTTT.

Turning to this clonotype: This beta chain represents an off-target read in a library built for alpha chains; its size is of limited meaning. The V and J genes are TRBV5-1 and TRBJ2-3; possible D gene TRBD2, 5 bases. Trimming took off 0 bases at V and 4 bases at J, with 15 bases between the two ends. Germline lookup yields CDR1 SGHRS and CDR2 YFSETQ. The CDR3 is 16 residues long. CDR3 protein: CASSLAGLGSSDTQYF. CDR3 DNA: TGCGCCAGCAGCTTGGCGGGATTAGGATCTTCAGATACGCAGTATTTT.

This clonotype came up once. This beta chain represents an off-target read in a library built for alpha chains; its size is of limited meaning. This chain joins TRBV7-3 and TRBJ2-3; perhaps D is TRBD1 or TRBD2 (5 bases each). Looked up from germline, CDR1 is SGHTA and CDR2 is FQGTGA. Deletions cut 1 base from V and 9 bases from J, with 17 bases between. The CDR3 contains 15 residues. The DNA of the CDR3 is TGTGCCAGCAGCTTAAGCGGTGGACGGGGCCACACGCAGTATTTT. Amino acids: CASSLSGGRGHTQYF.

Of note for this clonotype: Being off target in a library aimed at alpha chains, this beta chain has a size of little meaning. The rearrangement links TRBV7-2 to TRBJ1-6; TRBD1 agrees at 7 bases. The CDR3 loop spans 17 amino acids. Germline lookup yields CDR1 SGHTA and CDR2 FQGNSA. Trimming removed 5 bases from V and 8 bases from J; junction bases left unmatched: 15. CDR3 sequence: CASSTGPGGRSDSPLHF. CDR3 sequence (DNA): TGTGCCAGCAGCACCGGACCAGGGGGTAGGTCGGATTCACCCCTCCACTTT.

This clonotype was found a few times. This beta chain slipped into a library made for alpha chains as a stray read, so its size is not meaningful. This chain's CDR3 is CSVTRGKETQYF. CDR3 coding DNA: TGCAGCGTTACGAGGGGGAAAGAGACCCAGTACTTC. V usage is TRBV29-1 and J usage is TRBJ2-5; a possible D gene is TRBD1 (6 bases). Germline V gene lookup returns CDR1 SQVTM and CDR2 ANQGSEA. The CDR3 has 12 amino acids. Deletions cut 5 bases from V and 3 bases from J, with 10 bases between.

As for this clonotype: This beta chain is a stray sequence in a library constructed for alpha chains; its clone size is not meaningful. CDR3 in DNA: TGTGCCAGCCGACAGGGGGTTAACACAGATACGCAGTATTTT. It codes for CASRQGVNTDTQYF. The chain is built from TRBV9 and TRBJ2-3; the match to TRBD1 covers 9 bases. With 7 bases clipped from V and 2 bases from J, the junction kept 5 bases outside the gene matches. Germline V gene data show CDR1 as SGDLS and CDR2 as YYNGEE. This CDR3 is 14 amino acids long.

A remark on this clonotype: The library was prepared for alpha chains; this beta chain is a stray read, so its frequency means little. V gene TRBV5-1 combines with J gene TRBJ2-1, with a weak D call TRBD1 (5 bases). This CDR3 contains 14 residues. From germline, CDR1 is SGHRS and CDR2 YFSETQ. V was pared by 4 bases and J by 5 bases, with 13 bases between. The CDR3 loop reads CASSTPWGNNEQFF. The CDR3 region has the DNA TGCGCCAGCAGCACCCCTTGGGGCAACAATGAGCAGTTCTTC.

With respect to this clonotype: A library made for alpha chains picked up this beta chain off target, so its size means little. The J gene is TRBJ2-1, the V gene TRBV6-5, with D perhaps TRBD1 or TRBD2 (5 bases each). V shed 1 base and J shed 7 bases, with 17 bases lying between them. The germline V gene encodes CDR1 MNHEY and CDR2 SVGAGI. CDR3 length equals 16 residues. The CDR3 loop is CASSYLPGPQRNEQFF. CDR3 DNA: TGTGCCAGCAGTTACTTACCGGGACCCCAAAGAAATGAGCAGTTCTTC.

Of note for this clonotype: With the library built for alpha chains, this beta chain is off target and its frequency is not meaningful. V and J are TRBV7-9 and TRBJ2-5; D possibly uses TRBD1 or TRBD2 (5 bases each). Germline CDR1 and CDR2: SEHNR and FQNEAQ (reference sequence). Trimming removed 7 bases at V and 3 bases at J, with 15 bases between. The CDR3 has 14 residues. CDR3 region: CASNLIATEETQYF. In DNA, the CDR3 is TGTGCCAGCAACCTCATAGCGACAGAAGAGACCCAGTACTTC.

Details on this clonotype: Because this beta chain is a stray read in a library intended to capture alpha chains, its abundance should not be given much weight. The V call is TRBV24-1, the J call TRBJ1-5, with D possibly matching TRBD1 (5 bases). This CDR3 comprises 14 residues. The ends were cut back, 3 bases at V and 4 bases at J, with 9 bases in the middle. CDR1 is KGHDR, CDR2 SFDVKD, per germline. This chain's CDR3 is CATSDTGDNQPQHF. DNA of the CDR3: TGTGCCACCAGTGATACGGGGGATAATCAGCCCCAGCATTTT.

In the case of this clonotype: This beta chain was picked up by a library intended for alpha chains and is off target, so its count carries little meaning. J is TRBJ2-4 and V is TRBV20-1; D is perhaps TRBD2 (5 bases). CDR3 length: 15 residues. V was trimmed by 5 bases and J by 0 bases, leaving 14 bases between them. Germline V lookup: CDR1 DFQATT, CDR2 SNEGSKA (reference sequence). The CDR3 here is CSAPVSVLAKNIQYF. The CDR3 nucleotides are TGCAGTGCTCCTGTTAGCGTCTTAGCCAAAAACATTCAGTACTTC.

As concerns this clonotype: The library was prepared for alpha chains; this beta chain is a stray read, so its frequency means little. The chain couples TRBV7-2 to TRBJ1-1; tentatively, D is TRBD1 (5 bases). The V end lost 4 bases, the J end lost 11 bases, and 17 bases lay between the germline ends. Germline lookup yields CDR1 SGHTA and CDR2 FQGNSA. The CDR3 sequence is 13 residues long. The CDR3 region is CASSWNRDGWAFF. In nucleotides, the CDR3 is TGTGCCAGCAGCTGGAATCGGGACGGATGGGCTTTCTTT.

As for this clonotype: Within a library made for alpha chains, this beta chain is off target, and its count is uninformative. CDR3 residues: CASSLQGPEPQHF. Here the CDR3 DNA reads TGTGCCAGCAGTTTACAGGGGCCCGAGCCCCAGCATTTT. The chain links TRBV12-3 or TRBV12-4 to TRBJ1-5; maybe TRBD1 (6 bases). The CDR3 totals 13 residues. With 2 bases removed from V and 8 bases from J, the gap between germline ends came to 10 bases.

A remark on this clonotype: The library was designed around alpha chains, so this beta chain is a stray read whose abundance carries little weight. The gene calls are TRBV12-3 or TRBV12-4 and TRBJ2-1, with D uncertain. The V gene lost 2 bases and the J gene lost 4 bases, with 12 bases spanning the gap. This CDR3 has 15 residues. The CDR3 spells CASSLQGPSYNEQFF. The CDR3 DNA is TGTGCCAGCAGTTTACAAGGGCCGTCATACAATGAGCAGTTCTTC.

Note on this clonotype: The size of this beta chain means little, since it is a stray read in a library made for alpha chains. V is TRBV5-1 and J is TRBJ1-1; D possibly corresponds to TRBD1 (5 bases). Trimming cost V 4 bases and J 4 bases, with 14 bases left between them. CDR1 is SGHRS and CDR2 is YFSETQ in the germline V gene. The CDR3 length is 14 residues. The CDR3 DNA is TGCGCCAGCAGCCTATCCGGGGGGACCACTGAAGCTTTCTTT. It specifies CASSLSGGTTEAFF.

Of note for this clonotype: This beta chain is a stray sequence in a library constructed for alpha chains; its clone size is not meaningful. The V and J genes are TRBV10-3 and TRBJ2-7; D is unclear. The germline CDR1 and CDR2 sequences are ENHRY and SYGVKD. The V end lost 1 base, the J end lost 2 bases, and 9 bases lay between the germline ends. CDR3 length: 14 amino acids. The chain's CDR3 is CAISEFSATYEQYF. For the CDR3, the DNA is TGTGCCATCAGTGAGTTCAGCGCCACCTACGAGCAGTACTTC.

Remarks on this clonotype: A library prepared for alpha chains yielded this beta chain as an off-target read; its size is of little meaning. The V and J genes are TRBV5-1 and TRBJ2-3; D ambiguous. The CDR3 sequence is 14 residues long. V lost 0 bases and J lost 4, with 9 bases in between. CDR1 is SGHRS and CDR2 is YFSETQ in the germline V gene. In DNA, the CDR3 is TGCGCCAGCAGCTTGGTGGCAGCGTCAGATACGCAGTATTTT. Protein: CASSLVAASDTQYF.